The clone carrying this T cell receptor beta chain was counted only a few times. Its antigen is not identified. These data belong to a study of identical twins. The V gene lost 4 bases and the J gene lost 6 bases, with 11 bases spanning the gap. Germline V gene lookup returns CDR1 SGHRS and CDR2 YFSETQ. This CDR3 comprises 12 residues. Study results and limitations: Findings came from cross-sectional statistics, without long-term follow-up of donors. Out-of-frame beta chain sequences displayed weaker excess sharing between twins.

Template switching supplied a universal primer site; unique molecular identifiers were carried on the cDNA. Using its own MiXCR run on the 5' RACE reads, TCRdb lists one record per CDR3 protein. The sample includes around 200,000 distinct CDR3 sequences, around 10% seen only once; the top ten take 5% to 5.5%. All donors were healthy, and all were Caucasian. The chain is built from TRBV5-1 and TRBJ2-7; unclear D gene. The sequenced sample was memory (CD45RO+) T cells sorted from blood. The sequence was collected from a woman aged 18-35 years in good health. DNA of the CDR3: TGCGCCAGCAGCCTAGATCTTCTCGAGCAGTACTTC. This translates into CASSLDLLEQYF.